These T cell receptor beta chains were read from a single sample in a study of graft-versus-host responses after intestinal transplantation. Assay: immunoSEQ multiplex PCR; the TCRdb copy retains only in-frame clones and omits some. The table includes roughly 60,000 clones, around nine tenths detected once. The sequencing here drew on PBMCs, taken approximately 120 days after intestinal transplantation. These TCRs come from a human patient who received an intestinal transplant, so some T cells may come from the graft donor. The conserved cysteine and the conserved F or W are not part of the CDR3 here. The order of the fields is J gene, V gene, CDR3 protein.

>TRBJ2-7|TRBV6-6
ASSYSTSVYEQY
>TRBJ1-2|TRBV6-1
ASSRLLNDYGYT
>TRBJ2-7|TRBV6-5
ASTPKGGYEQY
>TRBJ1-1|TRBV11-2
ASSLDRTGGGEAF
>TRBJ2-7|TRBV2
ASSEALGRGGEQY
>TRBJ1-2|TRBV2
ASRERANYGYT
>TRBJ2-1|TRBV7-9
ASQKTGLADNEQF
>TRBJ2-7|TRBV9
ASSGAGGASYEQY
>TRBJ1-1|TRBV19
ASRNRDTEAF
>TRBJ1-4|TRBV5-1
ASSLAGQGAEKLF
>TRBJ2-3|TRBV7-2
ASSLGIQGSGTDTQY
>TRBJ1-5|TRBV7-9
ASSWGQGLFNQPQH
>TRBJ1-1|TRBV6-5
ASEAQGLNTEAF
>TRBJ2-6|TRBV19
ASSRGHGVTGANVLT
>TRBJ2-7|TRBV19
ASSIRPYEQY
>TRBJ1-5|TRBV7-9
ASSLTGVGQPQH
>TRBJ2-7|TRBV5-4
ASSSGLAGGSSYEQY
>TRBJ2-3|TRBV4-1
ASSQKLAPDTQY
>TRBJ2-2|TRBV9
ASSVGGNTGELF
>TRBJ1-1|TRBV2
ASSEGEGVEAF
>TRBJ2-3|TRBV5-4
ASSLGQIGQGQGTDTQY
>TRBJ1-4|TRBV5-1
ASSLGVPPEKLF
>TRBJ1-2|TRBV6-5
ASSTGTGGNYGYT
>TRBJ2-7|TRBV28
ASSPPGLSYEQY
>TRBJ1-1|TRBV11-1
ASSYGTRLEAF
>TRBJ2-7|TRBV27
ASSLRAGGYEQY
>TRBJ2-3|TRBV7-9
ASSLGQGRADTQY
>TRBJ2-1|TRBV2
ATEGKANNEQF
>TRBJ2-5|TRBV5-6
ASSLWQGVREETQY
>TRBJ1-4|TRBV19
ASSIRVSEKLF
>TRBJ1-2|TRBV2
ASSEVNTGVYGYT
>TRBJ2-1|TRBV23-1
ASRTLRWAYNEQF
>TRBJ2-7|TRBV11-2
ASSPLAGVSYEQY
>TRBJ1-6|TRBV7-9
ASSSRKTGDSPLH
>TRBJ2-7|TRBV9
ASSPEPGLAGEQY
>TRBJ2-3|TRBV29-1
SVDGGSLGDTQY
>TRBJ2-6|TRBV5-1
ASSLRQGRGSGANVLT
>TRBJ2-3|TRBV5-6
ASSGPGTRTDTQY
>TRBJ2-3|TRBV10-2
ASSAGLAGATSTDTQY
>TRBJ2-2|TRBV4-1
ASSRAGAALTTGELF
>TRBJ2-7|TRBV30
AWSPYGGYGPYEQY
>TRBJ2-4|TRBV12-5
ASGLVLGDYKNIQY
>TRBJ2-2|TRBV27
ASSQDPGLAGGGGGELF
>TRBJ1-2|TRBV6-8
ASSRGIRSRTYGYT
>TRBJ1-2|TRBV6-1
ASSVQGTYGYT